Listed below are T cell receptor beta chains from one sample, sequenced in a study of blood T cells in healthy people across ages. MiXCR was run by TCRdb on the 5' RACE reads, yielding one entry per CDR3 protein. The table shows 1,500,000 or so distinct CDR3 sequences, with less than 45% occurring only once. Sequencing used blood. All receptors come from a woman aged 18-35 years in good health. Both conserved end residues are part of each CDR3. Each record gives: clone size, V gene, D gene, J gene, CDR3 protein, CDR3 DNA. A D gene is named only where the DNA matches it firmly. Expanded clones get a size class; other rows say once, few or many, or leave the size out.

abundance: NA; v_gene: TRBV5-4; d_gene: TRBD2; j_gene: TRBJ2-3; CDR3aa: CASSFGISGRRNTDTQYF; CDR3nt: TGTGCCAGCAGCTTCGGGATTAGCGGGAGGAGGAACACAGATACGCAGTATTTT
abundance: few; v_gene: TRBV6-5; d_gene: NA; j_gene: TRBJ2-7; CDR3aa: CASRTRLSYEQYF; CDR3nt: TGTGCCAGCAGGACGAGACTGAGCTACGAGCAGTACTTC
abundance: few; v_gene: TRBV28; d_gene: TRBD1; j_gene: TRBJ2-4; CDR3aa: CASSFANRGRAKNIQYF; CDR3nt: TGTGCCAGCAGTTTTGCTAACAGGGGGCGCGCCAAAAACATTCAGTACTTC
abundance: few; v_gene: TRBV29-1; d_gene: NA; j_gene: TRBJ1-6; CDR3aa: CSPWLTSLNSPLHF; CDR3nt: TGCAGCCCTTGGTTGACTTCCCTCAATTCACCCCTCCACTTT
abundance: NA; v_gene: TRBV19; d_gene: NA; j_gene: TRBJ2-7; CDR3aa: CASTDNTYEQYF; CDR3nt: TGTGCCAGTACAGACAATACCTACGAGCAGTACTTC
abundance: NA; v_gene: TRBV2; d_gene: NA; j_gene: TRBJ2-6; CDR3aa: CASSEWDVLTF; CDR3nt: TGTGCCAGCAGTGAATGGGACGTCCTGACTTTC
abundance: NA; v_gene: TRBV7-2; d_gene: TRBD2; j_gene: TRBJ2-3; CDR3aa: CTSSRTSGTDTQYF; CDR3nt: TGTACCAGCAGCCGGACTAGCGGCACAGATACGCAGTATTTT
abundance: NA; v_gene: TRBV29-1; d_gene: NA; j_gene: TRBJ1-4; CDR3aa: CSIGSPTNEKLFF; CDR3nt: TGCAGCATTGGAAGCCCAACTAATGAAAAACTGTTTTTT
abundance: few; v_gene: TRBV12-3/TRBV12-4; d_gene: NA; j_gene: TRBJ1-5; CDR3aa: CASSLQKSNQPQHF; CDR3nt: TGTGCCAGCAGTTTACAGAAAAGCAATCAGCCCCAGCATTTT
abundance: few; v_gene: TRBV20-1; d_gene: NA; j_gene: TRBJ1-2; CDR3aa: CSARDGDNYGYTF; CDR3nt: TGCAGTGCTAGAGATGGTGACAACTATGGCTACACCTTC
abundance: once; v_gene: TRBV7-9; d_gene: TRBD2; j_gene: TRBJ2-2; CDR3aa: CASSQTSVGPRELFF; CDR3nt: TGTGCCAGCAGCCAGACTAGCGTGGGTCCCCGGGAGCTGTTTTTT
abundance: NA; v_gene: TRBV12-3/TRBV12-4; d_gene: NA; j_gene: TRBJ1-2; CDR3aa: CASSLLYLYGCTF; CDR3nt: TGTGCCAGCAGTTTACTCTATCTTTATGGCTGCACCTTC
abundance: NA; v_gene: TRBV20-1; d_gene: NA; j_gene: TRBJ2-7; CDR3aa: CSASGWSSYEQYF; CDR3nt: TGCAGTGCGTCCGGGTGGAGCTCCTACGAGCAGTACTTC
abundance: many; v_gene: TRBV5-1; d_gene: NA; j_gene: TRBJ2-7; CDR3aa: CASSVRTESYEQYF; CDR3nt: TGCGCCAGCAGCGTCCGGACAGAATCCTACGAGCAGTACTTC
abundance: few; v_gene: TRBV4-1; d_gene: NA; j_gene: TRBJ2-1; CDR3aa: CASSDPRARYNEQFF; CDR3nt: TGCGCCAGCAGCGATCCCAGGGCCCGTTACAATGAGCAGTTCTTC
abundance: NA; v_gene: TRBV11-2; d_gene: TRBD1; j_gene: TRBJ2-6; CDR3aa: CASSLRGRGANVLTF; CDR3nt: TGTGCCAGCAGCTTAAGGGGGCGCGGGGCCAACGTCCTGACTTTC
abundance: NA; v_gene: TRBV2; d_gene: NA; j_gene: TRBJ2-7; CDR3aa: CASGPAGRPYEQYF; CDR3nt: TGTGCCAGCGGACCGGCAGGCAGGCCCTACGAGCAGTACTTC
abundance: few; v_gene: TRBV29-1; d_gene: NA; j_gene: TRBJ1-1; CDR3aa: CSVEGIGTEAFF; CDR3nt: TGCAGCGTTGAAGGTATTGGGACTGAAGCTTTCTTT